Listed here are 28 T cell receptor beta chains from one sample, sequenced in a study of T cells in Graves' hyperthyroidism and ophthalmopathy. Researchers amplified the TCR beta CDR3 regions from RNA transcripts. The HTBI primer set was used in a first-round RT-PCR of the TCR CDR3. Via MiXCR, TCRdb re-called the multiplex PCR reads, giving one row per CDR3 protein. Here the sample spans roughly 630,000 distinct CDR3 sequences, 15% to 18% being singletons. Input material: blood. Receptors originate from a woman aged 25 to 39 with Graves' hyperthyroidism.

This clonotype was counted at least ten times. The chain carries TRBV6-1 and TRBJ2-5; D gene uncertain. The CDR3 extends over 14 amino acids. V was shortened by 5 bases and J by 1 base, with 11 bases between the two germline ends. Germline V gene sequence: CDR1 MNHNS, CDR2 SASEGT. CDR3 nucleotide sequence: TGTGCCAGCAGTTCCCAGTCACCCCAAGAGACCCAGTACTTC. It encodes CASSSQSPQETQYF.

This clonotype was counted many times. The chain employs TRBV28 and TRBJ2-1; D possibly corresponds to TRBD1 (6 bases). The CDR3 is 15 amino acids. The germline V gene has CDR1 MDHEN and CDR2 SYDVKM. The V end lost 5 bases, the J end lost 0 bases, and 11 bases lay between the germline ends. The CDR3 nucleotides read TGTGCCAGCAGTCCTACAGGGAGCTCCTACAATGAGCAGTTCTTC. This gives the protein CASSPTGSSYNEQFF.

This clonotype was detected ten times or more. The CDR3 loop reads CAWSVGPRSSYEQYF. CDR3 DNA sequence: TGTGCCTGGAGTGTCGGTCCAAGGAGCTCCTACGAGCAGTACTTC. The chain employs TRBV30 and TRBJ2-7; D call uncertain. Trimming took 0 bases from V and 0 from J, leaving 12 bases between them. The CDR3 length is 15 residues. Germline lookup yields CDR1 GTSNPN and CDR2 SVGIG (reference sequence).

The chain is built from TRBV2 and TRBJ2-4, with 7 bases matching TRBD2. V shed 7 bases and J 0 bases; nucleotides not matched to a gene: 3. From germline, CDR1 is SNHLY and CDR2 FYNNEI. This CDR3 spans 14 amino acids. The CDR3 region is CASNSGGAKNIQYF. The CDR3 DNA follows: TGTGCCAGCAATTCGGGGGGAGCCAAAAACATTCAGTACTTC.

This clonotype was found many times. The rearrangement joins TRBV5-5 to TRBJ2-7, with D perhaps TRBD1 or TRBD2 (6 bases each). This CDR3 comprises 13 residues. Germline V gene data show CDR1 as SGHKS and CDR2 as YYEKEE (reference sequence). V lost 2 bases, J lost 7 bases, and 13 bases lay in between. The CDR3 protein is CASSLWGALEQYF. DNA of the CDR3: TGTGCCAGCAGCTTATGGGGGGCGCTTGAGCAGTACTTC. Using reference TRBV5-5 and TRBJ2-7 for the parts outside the CDR3, the full variable domain is DAGVTQSPTHLIKTRGQQVTLRCSPISGHKSVSWYQQVLGQGPQFIFQYYEKEERGRGNFPDRFSARQFPNYSSELNVNALLLGDSALYLCASSLWGALEQYFGPGTRLTVT.

This clonotype was picked up a small number of times. The DNA of the CDR3 is TGCAGTGCTAGGATCCCTGGGCTAGCGGGAGGCGGGGAGCAGTTCTTC. Translating it yields CSARIPGLAGGGEQFF. V and J are TRBV20-1 and TRBJ2-1; 11 nucleotides agree with TRBD2. The CDR3 totals 16 residues. The V gene's germline CDR1 is DFQATT and CDR2 SNEGSKA (reference sequence). The trim removed 3 bases at V and 10 bases at J, leaving 14 bases unmatched.

The chain couples TRBV12-3 or TRBV12-4 to TRBJ2-2; D perhaps matches TRBD2 (6 bases). Trimming removed 5 bases at V and 6 bases at J, with 25 bases between. The CDR3 totals 18 residues. The CDR3 here is CASSHLGHSGKGSGELFF. The CDR3 DNA sequence: TGTGCCAGCAGTCACCTCGGCCATAGCGGAAAAGGATCCGGGGAGCTGTTTTTT.

The chain uses TRBV2 and TRBJ1-3; D call uncertain. Per germline, CDR1 SNHLY and CDR2 FYNNEI. The germline V and J ends were trimmed by 3 bases and 0 bases, with 9 bases remaining between them. This CDR3 is built from 15 residues. CDR3 DNA sequence: TGTGCCAGCAGTGAGGGCCGCAGCTCTGGAAACACCATATATTTT. Translated: CASSEGRSSGNTIYF. The full variable domain, with the rest looked up from reference TRBV2 and TRBJ1-3, is EPEVTQTPSHQVTQMGQEVILRCVPISNHLYFYWYRQILGQKVEFLVSFYNNEISEKSEIFDDQFSVERPDGSNFTLKIRSTKLEDSAMYFCASSEGRSSGNTIYFGEGSWLTVV.

This clonotype was seen repeatedly, ten times or more. This chain's CDR3 is CASSLVGGGIIDNEQFF. For the CDR3, the DNA is TGTGCCAGCAGTTTAGTAGGCGGCGGAATAATAGACAATGAGCAGTTCTTC. This chain joins TRBV12-3 or TRBV12-4 and TRBJ2-1; no clear D. This CDR3 is 17 amino acids long. V gave up 1 base and J gave up 5 bases, with 18 bases separating them.

This chain joins TRBV12-3 or TRBV12-4 and TRBJ2-2; 9 nucleotides line up with TRBD2. The V and J ends lost 3 bases and 5 bases, in that order; junction bases with no gene match: 7. The CDR3 has 16 residues. The CDR3 bases are TGTGCCAGCAGTTTTCGGCGGGAGGGCAGTACCGGGGAGCTGTTTTTT. Its translation is CASSFRREGSTGELFF.

This clonotype occurred many times. V gene TRBV7-2 combines with J gene TRBJ1-5; 7 nucleotides line up with TRBD1. The ends lost 5 bases at V and 4 bases at J; junction bases unmatched: 2. Germline V gene lookup returns CDR1 SGHTA and CDR2 FQGNSA. CDR3 length: 13 amino acids. CDR3 sequence reads: CASSQGQNQPQHF. The CDR3 DNA sequence: TGTGCCAGCAGCCAGGGACAGAATCAGCCCCAGCATTTT.

A few counts support this clonotype. DNA for the CDR3: TGCAGTGCGGGTCGGACCCTAGCGGGAGGGCCAGGTACCTACGAGCAGTACTTC. This encodes CSAGRTLAGGPGTYEQYF. The rearrangement joins TRBV20-1 to TRBJ2-7; TRBD2 matches at 12 bases. Germline V CDR1 and CDR2: DFQATT, SNEGSKA (reference sequence). This CDR3 has 18 amino acids. The ends lost 6 bases at V and 2 bases at J; junction bases unmatched: 17.

Ten or more counts support this clonotype. The chain joins TRBV18 to TRBJ2-2; no reliable D call. There are 15 residues in the CDR3. V lost 4 bases to trimming and J lost 1 base, with 10 bases between them. CDR1 and CDR2 from the germline V gene are KGHSH and LQKENI. The DNA for the CDR3 is TGTGCCAGCTCACGTAGGCCCGAGAACACCGGGGAGCTGTTTTTT. This codes for CASSRRPENTGELFF.

This clonotype was recorded many times. V is TRBV27 and J is TRBJ1-2; D unclear. With 8 bases removed from V and 3 bases from J, the gap between germline ends came to 16 bases. Germline V CDR1 and CDR2: MNHEY, SMNVEV (reference sequence). The CDR3 runs 14 residues. The CDR3 sequence: CASRLRGSYYGYTF. In nucleotides, the CDR3 is TGTGCCAGCCGCCTGCGAGGGTCGTACTATGGCTACACCTTC.

This clonotype was counted between two and nine times. This sequence joins TRBV6-5 and TRBJ2-2; the match to TRBD2 covers 12 bases. The CDR3 runs 18 residues. V lost 0 bases and J lost 5; bases outside the gene matches: 7. Germline loops: CDR1 MNHEY, CDR2 SVGAGI. DNA for the CDR3: TGTGCCAGCAGTTACTCCATCCGGACTAGCGGGATAACCGGGGAGCTGTTTTTT. This gives the protein CASSYSIRTSGITGELFF.

The genes are TRBV30 and TRBJ1-1, with 7 bases aligning to TRBD1. This CDR3 comprises 15 residues. V was pared by 4 bases and J by 0 bases, with 8 bases of the junction left unmatched. Per germline, CDR1 GTSNPN and CDR2 SVGIG (reference sequence). This chain's CDR3 is CAWNRGSRMNTEAFF. CDR3 nucleotide sequence: TGTGCCTGGAACAGGGGATCAAGGATGAACACTGAAGCTTTCTTT.

The chain has TRBV13 and TRBJ1-1; D gene uncertain. Between the trimmed V and J ends, which lost 1 base and 1 base, there was a span of 10 bases. The CDR3 is 15 residues long. From germline, CDR1 is PRHDT and CDR2 FYEKMQ (reference sequence). The CDR3 region is CASSLEGDPNTEAFF. In nucleotides, the CDR3 is TGTGCCAGCAGCTTAGAGGGTGACCCGAACACTGAAGCTTTCTTT.

In its sample, this clonotype was seen many times. The chain carries TRBV7-8 and TRBJ2-7; D unclear. This CDR3 has 14 amino acids. Looked up from germline, CDR1 is SGHVS and CDR2 is FQNEAQ. Trimming cost V 0 bases and J 3 bases, with 9 bases left between them. The CDR3 DNA reads as TGTGCCAGCAGCTTAGCGTCTGAGGTCTACGAGCAGTACTTC. This encodes CASSLASEVYEQYF.

V and J are TRBV30 and TRBJ2-1, with 11 bases that match TRBD2. The CDR3 length is 14 residues. V gave up 0 bases and J gave up 6 bases; unmatched junction bases: 1. Germline CDR1 and CDR2: GTSNPN and SVGIG (reference sequence). This CDR3 is CAWSVLAGVNEQFF. Written as DNA, the CDR3 is TGTGCCTGGAGTGTACTAGCGGGAGTCAATGAGCAGTTCTTC.

In this sample, this clonotype turned up many times. The chain uses TRBV6-1 and TRBJ2-5; TRBD2 is a possible D gene (6 bases). The CDR3 length is 14 residues. From germline, CDR1 is MNHNS and CDR2 SASEGT. V was shortened by 2 bases and J by 4 bases, with 11 bases between the two germline ends. As DNA, the CDR3 is TGTGCCAGCAGTGAACTAGCGTCGGGAGAGACCCAGTACTTC. Protein: CASSELASGETQYF.

The gene calls are TRBV4-2 and TRBJ2-1, with TRBD2 matching 14 bases. From germline, CDR1 is LGHNA and CDR2 YNFKEQ. Trimming at V came to 2 bases and at J to 9 bases, leaving 12 bases not matched to a gene. The CDR3 spans 18 residues. The CDR3 DNA reads as TGTGCCAGCAGCCAATCCTTAACCGGGACTAGCGGGGGCGGTGAGCAGTTCTTC. It is translated as CASSQSLTGTSGGGEQFF.

This clonotype was detected a few times. The chain is built from TRBV9 and TRBJ2-1; D ambiguous. In germline, CDR1 is SGDLS, CDR2 YYNGEE. With 0 bases removed from V and 6 bases from J, the gap between germline ends came to 7 bases. The CDR3 contains 13 residues. CDR3 in amino acids: CASSVELPNEQFF. CDR3 nucleotide sequence: TGTGCCAGCAGCGTAGAACTTCCCAATGAGCAGTTCTTC.

This clonotype was found many times. The chain couples TRBV5-1 to TRBJ2-7, with TRBD2 matching over 9 bases. Germline V gives CDR1 SGHRS, CDR2 YFSETQ. V gave up 0 bases and J gave up 3 bases; unmatched junction bases: 1. There are 14 residues in the CDR3. DNA for the CDR3: TGCGCCAGCAGCTTGGTAGCGGGAGACTACGAGCAGTACTTC. Translating gives CASSLVAGDYEQYF. Combining the CDR3 with reference TRBV5-1 and TRBJ2-7 gives the whole variable domain KAGVTQTPRYLIKTRGQQVTLSCSPISGHRSVSWYQQTPGQGLQFLFEYFSETQRNKGNFPGRFSGRQFSNSRSEMNVSTLELGDSALYLCASSLVAGDYEQYFGPGTRLTVT.

There are many counts of this clonotype. The chain has TRBV7-9 and TRBJ1-3; 7 nucleotides match TRBD1. CDR3 length equals 15 residues. Germline V gives CDR1 SEHNR, CDR2 FQNEAQ (reference sequence). Germline trimming cut 6 bases from V and 6 bases from J; bases unmatched to any gene: 11. The chain's CDR3 is CASRVMDRRENTIYF. The CDR3 nucleotides are TGTGCCAGCAGGGTTATGGACAGGAGGGAAAACACCATATATTTT.

Many counts were recorded for this clonotype. CDR3 loop: CASSYSHYSSYEQYF. The CDR3 nucleotides are TGTGCCAGCAGTTACTCGCACTACAGCTCCTACGAGCAGTACTTC. The chain carries TRBV6-2 or TRBV6-3 and TRBJ2-7; no definite D call. Trimming left V 0 bases short and J 0 bases short, with 9 bases between. Germline V gene sequence: CDR1 MNHEY, CDR2 SVGEGT. CDR3 length: 15 residues.

This clonotype was counted many times. The J gene is TRBJ1-5, the V gene TRBV20-1; D is uncertain. CDR1 is DFQATT, CDR2 SNEGSKA, per germline (reference sequence). Between the trimmed V and J ends, which lost 0 bases and 0 bases, there was a span of 0 bases. CDR3 length: 12 residues. The DNA for the CDR3 is TGCAGTGCTAGAGATAGCAATCAGCCCCAGCATTTT. Translating it yields CSARDSNQPQHF.

V and J are TRBV5-4 and TRBJ1-4; 8 bases align to TRBD1. This CDR3 is 18 amino acids long. J gave up 2 bases and V 2 bases, and 11 bases lay outside the gene matches. CDR1 and CDR2 from the germline V gene are SGHNT and YYREEE (reference sequence). CDR3 coding DNA: TGTGCCAGCAGCTTCTTCGTGACAGGGGATATCACTAATGAAAAACTGTTTTTT. Its protein is CASSFFVTGDITNEKLFF.

This clonotype came up many times. The chain carries TRBV20-1 and TRBJ1-1; D possibly corresponds to TRBD1 (6 bases). CDR3 length: 14 residues. V was clipped by 6 bases and J by 5 bases, with 19 bases between them. Germline values: CDR1 DFQATT, CDR2 SNEGSKA (reference sequence). The CDR3 nucleotides read TGCAGTGCCCTTGAGTACAGGGCGAGGACTGAAGCTTTCTTT. It specifies CSALEYRARTEAFF.